The present entry profiles one T cell receptor (beta chain) with its context. Per the original methods: Amplification of reference gene primers provided the estimated nucleated cell counts. Measured with immunoSEQ multiplex PCR; TCRdb has only the in-frame clones, and not every one. The DNA gave D and trimming, while V, J and clone size come from that table. The sample yields about 300,000 clones, approximately 84% seen once. This specimen belongs to a study of blood T cell repertoires in COVID-19. Study background: Specimens from acute and convalescent COVID-19 originated in the United States, Italy and Spain.

The CDR3 extends over 11 amino acids. Germline-derived CDR1 and CDR2 are DFQATT and SNEGSKA (reference sequence). Trimming left V 5 bases short and J 4 bases short, with 8 bases between. V and J are TRBV20-1 and TRBJ1-1; no clear D gene. The TCR originated in a man under 40 who had recovered from COVID-19. Input material: PBMCs or T cells enriched from blood (not recorded which). The CDR3 sequence is CSAQTGTEAFF. In nucleotides, the CDR3 is TGCAGTGCTCAGACGGGCACTGAAGCTTTCTTT.